This T cell receptor (beta chain) was sequenced in a study of chemoradiotherapy in HPV16-positive cancers. Findings and limits, study-wide: During treatment, candidate HPV-specific clones and E7-related motifs expanded in tumor.

The assay was immunoSEQ multiplex PCR, and TCRdb's table has in-frame clones only and misses some. The data hold more than 15,000 clones, with approximately 79% observed a single time. For this clone: Its antigen is undetermined.

Germline V gene lookup returns CDR1 SGHTA and CDR2 FQGNSA. The CDR3 is made up of 15 amino acids. V was trimmed by 2 bases and J by 10 bases, leaving 18 bases between them. The TCR originated in a human donor with HPV-associated anogenital cancer. Sampling was conducted from a patient who underwent chemoradiotherapy. V gene TRBV7-2 combines with J gene TRBJ2-1, with D maybe TRBD1 (5 bases). As DNA, the CDR3 is TGTGCCAGCAGCTTAAAGATGACCCAGGGAAGGGAGCAGTTCTTC. Amino acid sequence: CASSLKMTQGREQFF.